Here is one TCR beta chain with its context. These data belong to a study of blood T cell repertoires in COVID-19. Clones were read by immunoSEQ multiplex PCR, and TCRdb kept only the in-frame ones, dropping some. Here the sample spans around 160,000 clones, less than 90% being singletons. V lost 1 base, J lost 4 bases, and 10 bases lay in between. The germline V gene encodes CDR1 SEHNR and CDR2 FQNEAQ (reference sequence). This CDR3 region has 14 residues. The chain couples TRBV7-9 to TRBJ1-1; the D gene is possibly TRBD1 (5 bases). This clonotype was obtained from a human donor in a cohort sampled during active COVID-19. The specimen sequenced was peripheral blood. The CDR3 DNA sequence: TGTGCCAGCAGCTTAGAGGGGTACGCCACTGAAGCTTTCTTT. Residues: CASSLEGYATEAFF.